What follows is one T cell receptor (beta chain) and its context. Original processing methods: Amplification from reference gene primers served as the basis for estimated nucleated cell counts. Clones were read by immunoSEQ multiplex PCR, and TCRdb kept only the in-frame ones, dropping some. V and J calls and clone size are given by that table; D and trimming were obtained from the DNA. Here the sample spans under 80,000 clones, 70% to 80% being singletons. Trimming cost V 3 bases and J 1 base, with 13 bases left between them. CDR1 and CDR2 (germline): SGDLS, YYNGEE. This CDR3 comprises 15 residues. These data come from a study of blood T cell repertoires in COVID-19. Looking at the study overall: Nucleic acid was either cDNA or gDNA, and it came from T cells, B-cell-depleted T cells, or PBMCs.

The V and J genes are TRBV9 and TRBJ1-1, with D perhaps matching TRBD1 (5 bases). The sequence came from a man at least 80 years old with active or convalescent COVID-19. Sequencing was performed on peripheral blood. CDR3 in amino acids: CASSEGAKTNTEAFF. In nucleotides, the CDR3 is TGTGCCAGCAGCGAAGGGGCAAAGACGAACACTGAAGCTTTCTTT.